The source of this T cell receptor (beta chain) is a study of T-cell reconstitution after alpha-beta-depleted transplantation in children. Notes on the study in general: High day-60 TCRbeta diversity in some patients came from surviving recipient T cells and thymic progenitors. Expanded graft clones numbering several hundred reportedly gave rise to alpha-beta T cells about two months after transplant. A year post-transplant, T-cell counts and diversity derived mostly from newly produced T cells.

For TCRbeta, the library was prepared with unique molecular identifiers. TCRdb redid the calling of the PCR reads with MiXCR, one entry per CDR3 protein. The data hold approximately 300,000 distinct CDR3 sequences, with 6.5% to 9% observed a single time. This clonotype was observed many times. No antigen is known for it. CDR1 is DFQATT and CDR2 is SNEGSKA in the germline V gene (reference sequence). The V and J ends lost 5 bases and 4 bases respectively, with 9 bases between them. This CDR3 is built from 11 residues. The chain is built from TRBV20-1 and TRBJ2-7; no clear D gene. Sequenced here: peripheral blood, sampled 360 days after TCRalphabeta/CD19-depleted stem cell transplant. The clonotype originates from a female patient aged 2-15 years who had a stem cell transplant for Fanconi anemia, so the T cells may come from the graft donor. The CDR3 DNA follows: TGCAGTGCTTTAAGCGCTTACGAGCAGTACTTC. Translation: CSALSAYEQYF.